The clone carrying this T cell receptor (beta chain) was seen only a few times. Its target is not known. The CDR3 has 14 amino acids. The V end was cut by 5 bases, the J end by 5 bases, with 19 bases between. In germline, CDR1 is GTSNPN, CDR2 SVGIG (reference sequence). The data originate from a study of regulatory T cells in long-lasting Graves disease. Through Arm-PCR of CDR3 regions and iRepertoire HTBI primers, TCR beta libraries were built. MiXCR was run by TCRdb on the multiplex PCR reads, yielding one entry per CDR3 protein. The repertoire has more than 350,000 distinct CDR3 sequences, 21% of them found once; the top ten carry roughly an eighth. The time point denotes: persistent/refractory GD, antithyroid drugs over 5 years with positive TRAb. Preparation of the TCR library used RNA extracted from PBMCs. As a group, patients came from one endocrinology department in Xi'an, China. Whole-study results and caveats: Preferential use of TRBV28, TRBJ1-2 and TRBJ2-5 was seen in persistent disease.

J is TRBJ2-7 and V is TRBV30; perhaps D is TRBD1 or TRBD2 (5 bases each). This specimen was peripheral blood mononuclear cells (PBMCs), taken when the disease was refractory, from a patient treated with antithyroid drugs. This TCR came from a female donor with Graves disease. CDR3 amino acids: CAWAETELGDEQYF. The CDR3 nucleotides read TGTGCCTGGGCTGAGACGGAACTGGGGGACGAGCAGTACTTC.